This passage covers 28 T cell receptor beta chains from one sample sequenced in a study of breast tumors, draining lymph nodes, adjacent tissues (dated by TCRdb to 2016 to 2017). Libraries came from multiplex PCR. Sequencing used an Illumina HiSeq 2000. TCRdb itself trimmed the public reads at Q25 with fastp, ran MiXCR and retained productive beta chains. All rows with the same CDR3 protein become a single entry with the most common DNA and genes. In this sample the table shows about 180,000 distinct CDR3 sequences, approximately 33% of which occur a single time. The top ten hold 3.5% to 4.5% of the sample. Lymph node samples came from the axillary draining lymph nodes of breast cancer patients. The specimen sequenced was axillary lymph node tissue. Receptors were obtained from a female donor with breast cancer. Some clones in this sample may be carry-over from other donors' samples.

This clonotype appeared many times. J is TRBJ1-6 and V is TRBV18; D is uncertain. Germline CDR1 reads KGHSH; CDR2 reads LQKENI. V gave up 4 bases and J gave up 0 bases, with 13 bases separating them. The CDR3 contains 17 residues. CDR3 bases: TGTGCCAGCTCACGGAAAGGGCCGAGCTCCTATAATTCACCCCTCCACTTT. Translation gives CASSRKGPSSYNSPLHF.

The chain uses TRBV5-4 and TRBJ2-7; D uncertain. This CDR3 comprises 13 residues. Germline V gene data show CDR1 as SGHNT and CDR2 as YYREEE (reference sequence). Trimming shortened V by 0 bases and J by 6 bases, and 10 bases separated the two germline ends. The CDR3 here is CASSLEVSGEQYF. Written as DNA, the CDR3 is TGTGCCAGCAGCTTGGAAGTTTCCGGCGAGCAGTACTTC. The variable domain in full, with the rest retrieved from reference TRBV5-4 and TRBJ2-7, is ETGVTQSPTHLIKTRGQQVTLRCSSQSGHNTVSWYQQALGQGPQFIFQYYREEENGRGNFPPRFSGLQFPNYSSELNVNALELDDSALYLCASSLEVSGEQYFGPGTRLTVT.

At least ten counts were recorded for this clonotype. The chain uses TRBV29-1 and TRBJ1-2; a possible D gene is TRBD1 (5 bases). Germline V gene lookup returns CDR1 SQVTM and CDR2 ANQGSEA. The CDR3 is made up of 14 amino acids. The V and J ends lost 7 bases and 5 bases respectively, with 20 bases between them. CDR3 protein: CSGGSPDLIYGYTF. The DNA for the CDR3 is TGCAGCGGGGGGAGTCCCGACCTAATTTATGGCTACACCTTC.

The sample holds a few counts of this clonotype. The chain is built from TRBV20-1 and TRBJ2-7; tentative D call: TRBD2 (5 bases). Germline assignment: CDR1 DFQATT and CDR2 SNEGSKA (reference sequence). The CDR3 contains 14 residues. With 4 bases removed from V and 6 bases from J, the gap between germline ends came to 19 bases. For the CDR3, the DNA is TGCAGTGCTACCCCTCCCGGAGGTGCGTCCGAGCAGTACTTC. It yields the protein CSATPPGGASEQYF.

This clonotype has ten or more counts. The chain has TRBV20-1 and TRBJ1-3; tentative D call: TRBD1 (5 bases). CDR1 DFQATT and CDR2 SNEGSKA come from the germline V gene (reference sequence). Trimming took 4 bases from V and 4 from J, leaving 17 bases between them. CDR3 length: 15 residues. CDR3 amino acids: CSATYHAGTGNTIYF. Here the CDR3 DNA reads TGCAGTGCTACGTACCACGCAGGGACGGGAAACACCATATATTTT.

At least ten counts were recorded for this clonotype. The genes are TRBV7-3 and TRBJ2-5, with TRBD1 as a possible D gene (8 bases). The CDR3 covers 13 residues. Per the germline V gene, CDR1 is SGHTA and CDR2 is FQGTGA. Trimming stripped 3 bases from V and 11 bases from J, with 16 bases between. The CDR3 nucleotides are TGTGCCAGCAGCTTCGGACAGGGAGGGGCTCAGTACTTC. Translated, it gives CASSFGQGGAQYF.

The V gene is TRBV7-8, the J gene TRBJ2-3; TRBD1 matches at 9 bases. Germline loops: CDR1 SGHVS, CDR2 FQNEAQ. There are 14 residues in the CDR3. CDR3 in amino acids: CAGPRDRVGDTQYF. The DNA for the CDR3 is TGTGCTGGCCCCCGGGACAGGGTTGGAGATACGCAGTATTTT.

This clonotype came up many times. This chain links TRBV5-1 with TRBJ2-5; 16 positions agree with TRBD2. Germline V CDR1 and CDR2: SGHRS, YFSETQ. The CDR3 totals 16 residues. Unmatched junction bases numbered 4, after V lost 4 bases and J lost 4 bases. CDR3 bases: TGCGCCAGCAGCGAGGGACTAGCGGGGGGGAGAGAGACCCAGTACTTC. Translation gives CASSEGLAGGRETQYF.

As to this clonotype: It may be a read error: a sequence one base away is much more abundant. The chain is built from TRBV7-6 and TRBJ2-1, with 7 nucleotides matching TRBD2. The CDR3 consists of 22 residues. The V gene's germline CDR1 is SGHVS and CDR2 FNYEAQ. CDR3 loop: CTSSDPISRGESIVSSYNEQFF. The DNA of the CDR3 is TGTACCAGCAGTGATCCTATTTCCCGGGGGGAAAGTATAGTTAGCTCCTACAATGAGCAGTTCTTC.

This clonotype has at least ten counts. This sequence joins TRBV30 and TRBJ2-7; tentative D call: TRBD1 (6 bases). The V and J ends lost 0 bases and 3 bases respectively, with 9 bases between them. CDR1 and CDR2 (germline): GTSNPN, SVGIG (reference sequence). The CDR3 covers 13 residues. The CDR3 nucleotides are TGTGCCTGGAGTGTAAGGGGGAACTACGAGCAGTACTTC. Translating gives CAWSVRGNYEQYF.

The DNA for the CDR3 is TGTGCCAGCAGCTCCGGACTAGCAGTTGAGCAGTTCTTC. Encoded protein: CASSSGLAVEQFF. The gene calls are TRBV5-6 and TRBJ2-1; 8 nucleotides match TRBD2. The J segment lost 9 bases and the V segment lost 3 bases, leaving 5 bases of the junction unmatched. In germline, CDR1 is SGHDT, CDR2 YYEEEE. CDR3 length: 13 amino acids.

This clonotype was seen at least ten times. V is TRBV20-1 and J is TRBJ1-2, with D uncertain. Trimming shortened V by 3 bases and J by 4 bases, and 12 bases separated the two germline ends. CDR3 length: 13 amino acids. Germline CDR1 and CDR2: DFQATT and SNEGSKA (reference sequence). The DNA of the CDR3 is TGCAGTGCTAGCCCCTCCGGCGCCTATGGCTACACCTTC. This sequence encodes CSASPSGAYGYTF.

A note on this clonotype: This may stem from a read error, because a much larger clone lies one nucleotide away. The chain recombines TRBV7-8 with TRBJ1-2; D might be TRBD1 (5 bases). The germline V gene encodes CDR1 SGHVS and CDR2 FQNEAQ. The CDR3 has 16 amino acids. CDR3 residues: CASSLEGRGPNYGHTF. The CDR3 DNA is TGTGCCAGCAGCTTAGAAGGGAGGGGTCCTAACTATGGCCACACCTTC.

This clonotype was seen many times. V is TRBV7-9 and J is TRBJ2-7, with a weak D call TRBD1 (6 bases). V was pared by 0 bases and J by 2 bases, with 11 bases between. The CDR3 length is 15 residues. The germline CDR1 and CDR2 sequences are SEHNR and FQNEAQ (reference sequence). CDR3: CASSLAQGVTYEQYF. As DNA, the CDR3 is TGTGCCAGCAGCTTAGCACAGGGAGTAACCTACGAGCAGTACTTC.

Notes on this clonotype: The junction differs from germline at one of its ends, possibly a read error. The gene calls are TRBV5-1 and TRBJ1-2; D uncertain. CDR1 SGHRS and CDR2 YFSETQ come from the germline V gene. The CDR3 has 14 amino acids. CDR3 in DNA: TGTGCCAGCAGCTTGGACCCAGGCGTCTACGGCTACGCCTTC. It encodes CASSLDPGVYGYAF. Based on the CDR3 plus reference TRBV5-1 and TRBJ1-2, the full variable domain is KAGVTQTPRYLIKTRGQQVTLSCSPISGHRSVSWYQQTPGQGLQFLFEYFSETQRNKGNFPGRFSGRQFSNSRSEMNVSTLELGDSALYLCASSLDPGVYGYAFGSGTRLTVV.

There are many counts of this clonotype. The J gene is TRBJ1-3, the V gene TRBV30; D is unresolved. V shed 0 bases and J shed 4 bases, with 7 bases lying between them. In germline, CDR1 is GTSNPN, CDR2 SVGIG (reference sequence). The CDR3 consists of 13 residues. This CDR3 reads CAWSVLSGNTIYF. In DNA, the CDR3 is TGTGCCTGGAGTGTACTATCCGGAAACACCATATATTTT.

This clonotype was counted many times. The V and J genes are TRBV2 and TRBJ1-2; possibly TRBD1 for D (5 bases). This CDR3 has 14 amino acids. Germline CDR1 is SNHLY and CDR2 is FYNNEI. V gave up 4 bases and J gave up 2 bases, with 11 bases separating them. CDR3 in amino acids: CASSASNRNYGYTF. Written as DNA, the CDR3 is TGTGCCAGCAGTGCCTCAAACAGGAACTATGGCTACACCTTC.

This clonotype was recorded at least ten times. The chain employs TRBV11-2 and TRBJ2-3; tentative D call: TRBD1 (6 bases). CDR3 size: 16 residues. V lost 1 base, J lost 5 bases, and 16 bases lay in between. Germline CDR1 is SGHAT and CDR2 is FQNNGV. This CDR3 reads CASSLGNRAKGDTQYF. The CDR3 nucleotides read TGTGCCAGCAGCTTAGGAAACAGGGCCAAAGGAGATACGCAGTATTTT.

This clonotype was observed at least ten times. The rearrangement uses TRBV6-2 or TRBV6-3 and TRBJ1-2; D is unresolved. There are 13 residues in the CDR3. CDR1 is MNHEY and CDR2 is SVGEGT in the germline V gene. The germline V and J ends were trimmed by 6 bases and 1 base, with 9 bases remaining between them. In nucleotides, the CDR3 is TGTGCCAGCAGCTTGGACGGTAACTATGGCTACACCTTC. Translation gives CASSLDGNYGYTF.

This clonotype was counted many times. V and J are TRBV12-3 or TRBV12-4 and TRBJ1-2; D unclear. This CDR3 comprises 14 residues. V was pared by 1 base and J by 2 bases, with 8 bases between. The CDR3 DNA sequence: TGTGCCAGCAGTTTAGACCCGACGAACTATGGCTACACCTTC. It is translated as CASSLDPTNYGYTF.

In this sample, this clonotype turned up many times. The chain employs TRBV6-2 or TRBV6-3 and TRBJ2-2; 11 bases fit TRBD2. V trimming: 6 bases; J trimming: 4 bases; junction bases outside the gene matches: 7. This CDR3 has 16 residues. CDR1 is MNHEY and CDR2 is SVGEGT in the germline V gene. The CDR3 DNA reads TGTGCCAGCAGACACTCCGGGACTAGCGGCACCGGGGAGCTGTTTTTT. Residues: CASRHSGTSGTGELFF.

The genes are TRBV12-3 or TRBV12-4 and TRBJ1-4, with D maybe TRBD1 (5 bases). This CDR3 has 14 residues. Trimming pared 5 bases from V and 12 bases from J, leaving 19 bases between. The CDR3 sequence: CASSLAAGKGELFF. The CDR3 region has the DNA TGTGCCAGCAGTCTCGCCGCGGGGAAAGGGGAACTGTTTTTT.

This clonotype was seen a few times. This clone may be a read error of a much larger clone one base away. The chain carries TRBV12-3 or TRBV12-4 and TRBJ2-7; D unclear. Trimming took off 4 bases at V and 2 bases at J, with 15 bases between the two ends. This CDR3 comprises 15 residues. For the CDR3, the DNA is TGTGCCAGCAGTTCGAGTCTCACAGATGCCTACGAGCAGTACTTC. As protein: CASSSSLTDAYEQYF.

The genes are TRBV6-4 and TRBJ1-1; tentatively, D is TRBD1 (6 bases). Germline values: CDR1 MRHNA, CDR2 SNTAGT. Trimming shortened V by 5 bases and J by 4 bases, and 14 bases separated the two germline ends. This CDR3 spans 14 amino acids. The CDR3 loop reads CASSKQPTGTEAFF. The CDR3 DNA sequence: TGTGCCAGCAGTAAACAACCGACAGGCACTGAAGCTTTCTTT.

For this clonotype: This may arise from a read error, as a much more abundant clone is one base away. Since no conserved phenylalanine or tryptophan closes the CDR3, a read error is the likely cause. The rearrangement uses TRBV7-9 and TRBJ2-5; D not certain. Germline V gene sequence: CDR1 SEHNR, CDR2 FQNEAQ (reference sequence). There are 14 residues in the CDR3. Deletions cut 5 bases from V and 2 bases from J, with 12 bases between. This CDR3 is CASSPRALQETQYL. CDR3 coding DNA: TGTGCCAGCAGCCCCCGCGCGCTTCAAGAGACCCAGTACCTC.

This clonotype has a count of ten or more. This sequence joins TRBV12-3 or TRBV12-4 and TRBJ2-7, with 8 bases identical to TRBD1. V dropped 6 bases and J dropped 1; count of bases not matched to a gene: 8. The CDR3 length is 15 residues. In nucleotides, the CDR3 is TGTGCCAGCAGGGAGCGGACAGGGTGGTCCTACGAGCAGTACTTC. Amino acids: CASRERTGWSYEQYF.

This clonotype has a handful of counts. This chain's CDR3 is CASRDRGGPFYGYTF. The CDR3 DNA reads TGTGCCAGCAGGGACAGGGGAGGACCCTTCTATGGCTACACCTTC. The chain recombines TRBV27 with TRBJ1-2; the match to TRBD1 covers 9 bases. The CDR3 spans 15 residues. Trimming removed 6 bases from V and 4 bases from J; junction bases left unmatched: 9. Germline CDR1 MNHEY, CDR2 SMNVEV (reference sequence).

The chain employs TRBV27 and TRBJ2-1; possibly TRBD2 for D (6 bases). With 5 bases removed from V and 4 bases from J, the gap between germline ends came to 12 bases. The CDR3 extends over 14 amino acids. Germline CDR1 MNHEY, CDR2 SMNVEV (reference sequence). As DNA, the CDR3 is TGTGCCAGCAGTGCCTCCGGGACTTACAATGAGCAGTTCTTC. This encodes CASSASGTYNEQFF.